This TCR beta chain was identified in a study of OX40 agonist ivuxolimab in advanced cancers. Broader study findings: On average, CD8+ T cells had more expanded clones than CD4+.

As concerns this clone: What it recognizes is unknown.

TCRdb's copy holds only in-frame clones and misses some; the assay was immunoSEQ multiplex PCR. The profile shows over 30,000 clones, roughly four fifths of them singletons. V lost 0 bases and J lost 4, with 11 bases in between. Germline V gene lookup returns CDR1 SGHKS and CDR2 YYEKEE (reference sequence). The CDR3 is made up of 15 amino acids. This receptor was identified in an adult with an advanced solid tumor such as melanoma, head and neck, liver or kidney cancer. The input for sequencing was CD4+ or CD8+ T cells sorted from blood, taken in a trial of the OX40 agonist ivuxolimab. This rearrangement joins TRBV5-5 to TRBJ2-1, with unresolved D. The CDR3 DNA reads as TGTGCCAGCAGCTTGGTATTTGACACATACAATGAGCAGTTCTTC. Its translation is CASSLVFDTYNEQFF.